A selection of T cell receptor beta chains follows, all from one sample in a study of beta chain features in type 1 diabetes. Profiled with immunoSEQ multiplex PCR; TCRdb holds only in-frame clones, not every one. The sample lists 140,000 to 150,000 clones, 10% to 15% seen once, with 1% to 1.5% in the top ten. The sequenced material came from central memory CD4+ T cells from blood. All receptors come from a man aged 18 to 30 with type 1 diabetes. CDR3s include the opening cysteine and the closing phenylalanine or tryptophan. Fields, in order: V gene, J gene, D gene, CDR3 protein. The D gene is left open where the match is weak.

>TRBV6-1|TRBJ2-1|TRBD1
CASSLGQGHNEQFF
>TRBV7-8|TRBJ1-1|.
CASSQDQNTEAFF
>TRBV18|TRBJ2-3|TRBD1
CASSPLTTGADTQYF
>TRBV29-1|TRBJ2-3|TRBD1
CSVAQGAPGDTQYF
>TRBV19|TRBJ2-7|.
CASSMRGLPSYEQYF
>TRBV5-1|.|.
CASSLQDYSYEQYF
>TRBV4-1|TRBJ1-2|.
CASSQEETIQYGYTF
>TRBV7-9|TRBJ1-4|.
CASSFGSSEKLFF
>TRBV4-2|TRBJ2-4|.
CASSPGPEGYIQYF
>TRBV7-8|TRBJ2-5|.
CASSLLGLRETQYF